These 2 T cell receptor beta chains were sequenced from one sample in a study of shared clonotypes between healthy human individuals. The data were produced by immunoSEQ multiplex PCR, yet TCRdb's version contains in-frame clones alone and is incomplete. The data show 2,500,000 or so clones, with around 90% seen just once and 0.37% held by the top ten. Source material: naive CD4+ T cells from PBMCs. Stated subset: CD45RA+ positively selected. Receptors originate from a man aged 18 to 35 in good health. Some clones in this sample may be carry-over from other donors' samples.

The chain combines TRBV19 with TRBJ1-3; D unresolved. V lost 7 bases and J 0 bases, leaving 10 bases between the germline ends. Looked up from germline, CDR1 is LNHDA and CDR2 is SQIVND (reference sequence). The CDR3 is made up of 14 amino acids. This CDR3 reads CASITGGSGNTIYF. CDR3 sequence (DNA): TGTGCCAGTATTACGGGTGGCTCTGGAAACACCATATATTTT.

The count of this clone is one. This chain joins TRBV2 and TRBJ2-7, with unresolved D. V was clipped by 2 bases and J by 7 bases, with 6 bases between them. Germline V CDR1 and CDR2: SNHLY, FYNNEI. This CDR3 contains 11 residues. In DNA form, the CDR3 reads TGTGCCAGCAGTGAAATAAGAGAGCAGTACTTC. It yields the protein CASSEIREQYF.